Shown below are 27 T cell receptor beta chains from a single sample sequenced in a study of blood T cell repertoires in COVID-19. The assay was immunoSEQ multiplex PCR, and TCRdb's table has in-frame clones only and misses some. Of 42,000 or so clones in the sample, roughly 92% were seen once. Material for sequencing was peripheral blood. Receptor source: a man aged 45-60 years with active COVID-19.

The sample holds a few counts of this clone. The V gene is TRBV28, the J gene TRBJ1-5; 12 bases are shared with TRBD1. Germline assignment: CDR1 MDHEN and CDR2 SYDVKM. J gave up 7 bases and V 6 bases, and 13 bases lay outside the gene matches. The CDR3 loop spans 17 amino acids. The CDR3 reads CASSTYPGQGAKQPQHF. In nucleotides, the CDR3 is TGTGCCAGCAGCACTTATCCGGGACAGGGGGCTAAGCAGCCCCAGCATTTT. Combining the CDR3 with reference TRBV28 and TRBJ1-5 gives the whole variable domain DVKVTQSSRYLVKRTGEKVFLECVQDMDHENMFWYRQDPGLGLRLIYFSYDVKMKEKGDIPEGYSVSREKKERFSLILESASTNQTSMYLCASSTYPGQGAKQPQHFGDGTRLSIL.

V gene TRBV19 combines with J gene TRBJ1-2; unclear D gene. The germline CDR1 and CDR2 sequences are LNHDA and SQIVND (reference sequence). The V gene lost 3 bases and the J gene lost 0 bases, with 14 bases spanning the gap. The CDR3 is made up of 16 amino acids. CDR3 protein: CASSMSGGRANYGYTF. CDR3 DNA: TGTGCCAGTAGTATGTCAGGAGGTCGGGCTAACTATGGCTACACCTTC.

The chain joins TRBV7-6 to TRBJ2-1; 7 positions match TRBD1. V lost 5 bases, J lost 6 bases, and 4 bases stayed unmatched. CDR1 is SGHVS, CDR2 FNYEAQ, per germline. The CDR3 loop spans 13 amino acids. CDR3 loop: CASSLWTGNEQFF. In DNA, the CDR3 is TGTGCCAGCAGCCTTTGGACAGGCAATGAGCAGTTCTTC.

The chain recombines TRBV27 with TRBJ2-7; D is possibly TRBD1 (6 bases). V lost 6 bases to trimming and J lost 2 bases, with 11 bases between them. The CDR3 consists of 13 residues. Germline V gene lookup returns CDR1 MNHEY and CDR2 SMNVEV (reference sequence). The CDR3 sequence is CASSLRTAYEQYF. The CDR3 nucleotides are TGTGCCAGCAGCTTACGGACAGCCTACGAGCAGTACTTC.

This chain links TRBV28 with TRBJ1-4; D not resolved. The CDR3 sequence is 14 residues long. The V gene's germline CDR1 is MDHEN and CDR2 SYDVKM. The V end was cut by 10 bases, the J end by 0 bases, with 12 bases between. CDR3 amino acids: CATKDFATNEKLFF. As DNA, the CDR3 is TGTGCCACTAAAGACTTTGCAACTAATGAAAAACTGTTTTTT. Using reference TRBV28 and TRBJ1-4 for the parts outside the CDR3, the full variable domain is DVKVTQSSRYLVKRTGEKVFLECVQDMDHENMFWYRQDPGLGLRLIYFSYDVKMKEKGDIPEGYSVSREKKERFSLILESASTNQTSMYLCATKDFATNEKLFFGSGTQLSVL.

This rearrangement joins TRBV6-5 to TRBJ2-4, with D tentatively TRBD1 (6 bases). Trimming took 6 bases from V and 5 from J, leaving 14 bases between them. The germline V gene encodes CDR1 MNHEY and CDR2 SVGAGI. The CDR3 length is 14 residues. The CDR3 DNA is TGTGCCAGCAGACCACAGGGAGTTCAAAACATTCAGTACTTC. This translates into CASRPQGVQNIQYF.

V gene TRBV28 combines with J gene TRBJ1-6, with D possibly being TRBD1 (6 bases). V was pared by 6 bases and J by 4 bases, with 16 bases between. This CDR3 comprises 16 residues. Germline lookup yields CDR1 MDHEN and CDR2 SYDVKM. CDR3 region: CASRTGEPNYNSPLHF. The CDR3, as DNA: TGTGCCAGCAGGACAGGAGAACCTAATTATAATTCACCCCTCCACTTT.

V gene TRBV11-3 combines with J gene TRBJ2-7; 10 bases agree with TRBD1. With 5 bases clipped from V and 5 bases from J, the junction kept 12 bases outside the gene matches. CDR3 length: 16 residues. Germline V gene lookup returns CDR1 SGHNT and CDR2 YENEEA. CDR3 sequence (DNA): TGTGCCAGCAGCCCCTCCGACAGGGGGCCTCGGGACGAGCAGTACTTC. Its protein product is CASSPSDRGPRDEQYF.

The chain links TRBV29-1 to TRBJ2-3; 7 bases map to TRBD1. Trimming removed 1 base from V and 2 bases from J; junction bases left unmatched: 6. The germline V gene encodes CDR1 SQVTM and CDR2 ANQGSEA. The CDR3 spans 15 residues. The CDR3 nucleotides are TGCAGCGTTGAAGGTGTACAGGGGATCACAGATACGCAGTATTTT. It codes for CSVEGVQGITDTQYF.

The chain recombines TRBV6-1 with TRBJ1-1; D unresolved. V lost 2 bases, J lost 5 bases, and 12 bases lay in between. The V gene's germline CDR1 is MNHNS and CDR2 SASEGT. The CDR3 loop spans 14 amino acids. CDR3 region: CASSEQPLRTEAFF. CDR3 DNA sequence: TGTGCCAGCAGTGAACAGCCTCTGAGGACTGAAGCTTTCTTT.

The V call is TRBV6-1, the J call TRBJ1-2; the D gene is possibly TRBD1 (5 bases). The V gene lost 1 base and the J gene lost 8 bases, with 14 bases spanning the gap. The germline V gene has CDR1 MNHNS and CDR2 SASEGT. CDR3 length: 14 amino acids. CDR3 region: CASSEVGRPGGYTF. CDR3 DNA sequence: TGTGCCAGCAGTGAAGTCGGCCGCCCAGGGGGCTACACCTTC.

V is TRBV7-8 and J is TRBJ1-5, with TRBD1 matching 8 bases. V gave up 5 bases and J gave up 5 bases; unmatched junction bases: 8. CDR3 length: 15 amino acids. CDR1 and CDR2 (germline): SGHVS, FQNEAQ. CDR3: CASSRTGRGDQPQHF. As DNA, the CDR3 is TGTGCCAGCAGCCGGACAGGGAGAGGGGATCAGCCCCAGCATTTT.

V usage is TRBV7-8 and J usage is TRBJ2-3; tentative D call: TRBD1 (6 bases). In germline, CDR1 is SGHVS, CDR2 FQNEAQ. V was shortened by 5 bases and J by 0 bases, with 15 bases between the two germline ends. There are 16 residues in the CDR3. The CDR3 sequence: CASSLRQDPSTDTQYF. The CDR3 coding sequence is TGTGCCAGCAGCCTGCGACAGGACCCTAGCACAGATACGCAGTATTTT.

V and J are TRBV5-1 and TRBJ2-5; D gene unclear. The CDR3 totals 15 residues. Per germline, CDR1 SGHRS and CDR2 YFSETQ. V lost 4 bases and J 3 bases, leaving 16 bases between the germline ends. The CDR3 sequence: CASSEGKQWEETQYF. The CDR3 DNA is TGCGCCAGCAGCGAAGGAAAACAGTGGGAAGAGACCCAGTACTTC.

V usage is TRBV27 and J usage is TRBJ2-1, with D possibly being TRBD2 (6 bases). Germline lookup yields CDR1 MNHEY and CDR2 SMNVEV (reference sequence). CDR3 size: 17 residues. The germline V and J ends were trimmed by 6 bases and 2 bases, with 20 bases remaining between them. CDR3 sequence: CASSSPGTPEAYNEQFF. CDR3 sequence (DNA): TGTGCCAGCAGCTCACCCGGGACTCCCGAGGCCTACAATGAGCAGTTCTTC.

In DNA, the CDR3 is TGTGCCAGCACCCCGACAGGCGAGACCTACGAGCAGTACTTC. Protein: CASTPTGETYEQYF. The genes are TRBV28 and TRBJ2-7, with D perhaps TRBD1 (6 bases). Trimming took 7 bases from V and 2 from J, leaving 15 bases between them. The germline V gene has CDR1 MDHEN and CDR2 SYDVKM. CDR3 size: 14 residues.

The rearrangement joins TRBV7-8 to TRBJ1-2; D gene unclear. Germline assignment: CDR1 SGHVS and CDR2 FQNEAQ. Trimming took off 4 bases at V and 4 bases at J, with 13 bases between the two ends. The CDR3 extends over 14 amino acids. The CDR3 sequence is CASSSPPNSYGYTF. The CDR3 DNA follows: TGTGCCAGCAGCTCTCCACCGAACAGCTATGGCTACACCTTC.

The rearrangement links TRBV6-5 to TRBJ2-2, with D possibly matching TRBD1 (6 bases). Trimming left V 0 bases short and J 2 bases short, with 7 bases between. The CDR3 spans 15 residues. Germline CDR1 is MNHEY and CDR2 is SVGAGI. The CDR3 DNA reads as TGTGCCAGCAGTTACTCGGACAGTAACACCGGGGAGCTGTTTTTT. Translating it yields CASSYSDSNTGELFF.

This clone was found once. The gene calls are TRBV7-9 and TRBJ1-2, with 7 bases lining up with TRBD1. Germline assignment: CDR1 SEHNR and CDR2 FQNEAQ (reference sequence). CDR3 length: 15 residues. J was trimmed by 5 bases and V by 1 base; bases with no gene match: 7. CDR3 loop: CASSLGWGTDYGYTF. The CDR3 nucleotides read TGTGCCAGCAGCTTAGGGTGGGGGACAGATTATGGCTACACCTTC.

In nucleotides, the CDR3 is TGTGCCACCAGCTCCAGCAGAGCGGGCTTTGCCTACAATGAGCAGTTCTTC. It encodes CATSSSRAGFAYNEQFF. The rearrangement joins TRBV24-1 to TRBJ2-1; D may be TRBD2 (6 bases). Trimming cost V 7 bases and J 2 bases, with 20 bases left between them. The CDR3 is made up of 17 amino acids. Germline V gene lookup returns CDR1 KGHDR and CDR2 SFDVKD.

The chain employs TRBV6-6 and TRBJ2-3; 10 nucleotides align to TRBD1. Germline CDR1 MNHNY, CDR2 SVGAGI (reference sequence). The J segment lost 3 bases and the V segment lost 5 bases, leaving 11 bases of the junction unmatched. This CDR3 region has 17 residues. CDR3 DNA sequence: TGTGCCAGCAGTCTTTTCCCGGGACAGGGGTTTACAGATACGCAGTATTTT. Encoded protein: CASSLFPGQGFTDTQYF.

V usage is TRBV5-1 and J usage is TRBJ1-2; D is undetermined. The CDR3 consists of 13 residues. Per germline, CDR1 SGHRS and CDR2 YFSETQ. Trimming stripped 1 base from V and 6 bases from J, with 10 bases between. DNA of the CDR3: TGCGCCAGCAGCTTGTACAGCGGGGATGGCTACACCTTC. It encodes CASSLYSGDGYTF.

The gene calls are TRBV3-1 (or the pseudogene TRBV3-2) and TRBJ2-7; TRBD1 might be the D (6 bases). V gave up 4 bases and J gave up 6 bases, with 13 bases separating them. The length of the CDR3 is 13 residues. Germline V gene data show CDR1 as LGHDT and CDR2 as YNNKEL (reference sequence). The CDR3 loop is CASSPGTSLEQYF. Written as DNA, the CDR3 is TGTGCCAGCAGCCCGGGGACATCACTCGAGCAGTACTTC.

The chain couples TRBV5-1 to TRBJ2-3, with TRBD1 matching 7 bases. This CDR3 comprises 13 residues. V was clipped by 4 bases and J by 3 bases; unmatched bases: 2. CDR1 and CDR2 (germline): SGHRS, YFSETQ. The CDR3 DNA follows: TGCGCCAGCAGCCGGACAGGAACAGATACGCAGTATTTT. Translating gives CASSRTGTDTQYF. The full variable domain, in which reference TRBV5-1 and TRBJ2-3 provide the parts outside the CDR3, is KAGVTQTPRYLIKTRGQQVTLSCSPISGHRSVSWYQQTPGQGLQFLFEYFSETQRNKGNFPGRFSGRQFSNSRSEMNVSTLELGDSALYLCASSRTGTDTQYFGPGTRLTVL.

The chain couples TRBV19 to TRBJ2-5, with D hard to call. The germline gives CDR1 LNHDA, CDR2 SQIVND (reference sequence). This CDR3 comprises 12 residues. The V gene lost 7 bases and the J gene lost 3 bases, with 9 bases spanning the gap. The CDR3 region has the DNA TGTGCCAGTAATAACAGAAAAGAGACCCAGTACTTC. Protein sequence: CASNNRKETQYF.

This clone was recorded once. V and J are TRBV12-5 and TRBJ2-3, with D possibly being TRBD1 (6 bases). The CDR3 contains 13 residues. V lost 3 bases and J 5 bases, leaving 9 bases between the germline ends. The germline CDR1 and CDR2 sequences are LGHNT and FRNRAP. The CDR3 region is CASGLGTLDTQYF. The CDR3 DNA follows: TGTGCTAGTGGTTTAGGGACACTAGATACGCAGTATTTT.

The genes are TRBV24-1 and TRBJ1-4, with D unresolved. V shed 10 bases and J shed 0 bases, with 5 bases lying between them. CDR3 length equals 12 residues. Per the germline V gene, CDR1 is KGHDR and CDR2 is SFDVKD. CDR3: CATSATNEKLFF. CDR3 bases: TGTGCCACGTCCGCAACTAATGAAAAACTGTTTTTT.